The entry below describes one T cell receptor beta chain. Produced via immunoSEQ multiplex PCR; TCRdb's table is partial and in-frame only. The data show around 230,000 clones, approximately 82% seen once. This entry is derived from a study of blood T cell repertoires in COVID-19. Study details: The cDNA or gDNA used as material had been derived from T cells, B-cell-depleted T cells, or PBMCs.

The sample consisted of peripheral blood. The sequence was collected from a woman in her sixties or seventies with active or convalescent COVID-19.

CDR3 nucleotides: TGTGCCCAATGGGACAGGGGGATCTACGAGCAGTACTTC. Encoded protein: CAQWDRGIYEQYF. This chain uses TRBV19 with TRBJ2-7; 11 bases match TRBD1. J gave up 3 bases and V 11 bases, and 6 bases lay outside the gene matches. Germline lookup yields CDR1 LNHDA and CDR2 SQIVND (reference sequence). The CDR3 has 13 amino acids.